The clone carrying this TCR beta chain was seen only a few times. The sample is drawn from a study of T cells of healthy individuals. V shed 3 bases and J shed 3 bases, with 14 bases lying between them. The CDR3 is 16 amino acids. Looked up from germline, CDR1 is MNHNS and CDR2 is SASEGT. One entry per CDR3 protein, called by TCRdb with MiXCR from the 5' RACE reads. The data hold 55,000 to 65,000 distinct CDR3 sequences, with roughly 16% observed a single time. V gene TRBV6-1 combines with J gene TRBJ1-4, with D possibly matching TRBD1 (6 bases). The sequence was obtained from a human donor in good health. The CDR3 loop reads CASSERGGAANEKLFF. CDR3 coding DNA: TGTGCCAGCAGTGAGAGGGGGGGGGCAGCTAATGAAAAACTGTTTTTT.